This T cell receptor beta chain derives from a study of cytomegalovirus exposure and HLA in healthy donors. Study background: Earlier, some 200 million T cells were analyzed, and 90 million to 140 million unique TCR beta sequences were found among them.

In the PCR, 60 Vbeta and 13 Jbeta primers were used. Data came from immunoSEQ multiplex PCR; TCRdb stores just in-frame clones and leaves some out. Of approximately 88,000 clones in the sample, 60% to 80% are singletons; the top ten hold around 3.5%. Findings of the study overall: The authors later found TCR association rates varying by HLA locus, with DRB1 most and HLA-C fewest. Most of the TCR beta V segments (in an earlier analysis) were productive either about 87% or about 30% of the time. In vitro assays verified that three CMV-associated chains recognized CMV antigens specifically.

Germline V gene lookup returns CDR1 MGHRA and CDR2 YSYEKL. The CDR3 consists of 15 residues. A note on this clone: The target antigen is unknown. Sequence at one end of the junction differs from germline and may be a read error.

The sequenced material came from PBMCs. This chain joins TRBV4-1 and TRBJ1-3; the match to TRBD1 covers 7 bases. The TCR originated in a man under 40 in good health and CMV-seronegative. For the CDR3, the DNA is TGCGCCAGCAGCCTAGGGGGACAGACTGGAAACGCCATATATTTT. It yields the protein CASSLGGQTGNAIYF.